This T cell receptor (beta chain) is from a study of T cells in Graves' hyperthyroidism and ophthalmopathy. The CDR3 sequence is 13 residues long. Germline CDR1 LNHDA, CDR2 SQIVND (reference sequence). V gave up 2 bases and J gave up 5 bases; unmatched junction bases: 3. RNA transcripts yielded amplified TCR beta CDR3 regions. Using the HTBI primer set, a first-round RT-PCR was run on the TCR CDR3. From the multiplex PCR reads, TCRdb called clonotypes with MiXCR, one entry per CDR3 protein. The sample records roughly 420,000 distinct CDR3 sequences, approximately 14% being singletons. This clonotype was obtained from a woman between 18 and 29 years old with Graves' hyperthyroidism. This chain links TRBV19 with TRBJ2-7, with 7 bases aligning to TRBD1. The sample comprised blood. CDR3 in DNA: TGTGCCAGTAGTATATTACAGGGGAACGAGCAGTACTTC. This encodes CASSILQGNEQYF.